Listed below are T cell receptor beta chains from one sample, sequenced in a study of blood T cell repertoires in COVID-19. The data were produced by immunoSEQ multiplex PCR, yet TCRdb's version contains in-frame clones alone and is incomplete. The table shows around 270,000 clones, with around nine tenths occurring only once. The sequencing input was peripheral blood. The receptors shown here come from a man aged 35-49 years who had recovered from COVID-19. CDR3s include the opening cysteine and the closing phenylalanine or tryptophan. Fields, in order: J gene, clone size, D gene, V gene, CDR3 protein, CDR3 DNA. A D gene is named only where the DNA matches it firmly. Clone size, where shown, is once, few, many, or a class for clones that have expanded.

j_call: TRBJ2-1; clone_size: .; d_call: .; v_call: TRBV7-8; cdr3_aa: CASSSLFTTHRDSINEQFF; cdr3_nt: TGTGCCAGCAGCTCGTTGTTTACAACTCACAGGGATTCTATCAATGAGCAGTTCTTC
j_call: TRBJ2-7; clone_size: once; d_call: TRBD2; v_call: TRBV19; cdr3_aa: CASSIVVAGAYEQYF; cdr3_nt: TGTGCCAGTAGTATCGTAGTAGCGGGGGCCTACGAGCAGTACTTC
j_call: TRBJ2-7; clone_size: .; d_call: .; v_call: TRBV3-1/TRBV3-2; cdr3_aa: CASSQEYRGFYEQYF; cdr3_nt: TGTGCCAGCAGCCAAGAGTATAGGGGTTTCTACGAGCAGTACTTC
j_call: TRBJ2-2; clone_size: .; d_call: .; v_call: TRBV13; cdr3_aa: CASSLVKSAEDTGELFF; cdr3_nt: TGTGCCAGCAGCTTAGTCAAGTCGGCGGAGGACACCGGGGAGCTGTTTTTT
j_call: TRBJ1-5; clone_size: .; d_call: .; v_call: TRBV9; cdr3_aa: CASSVGEGNQPQHF; cdr3_nt: TGTGCCAGCAGCGTAGGAGAAGGCAATCAGCCCCAGCATTTT
j_call: TRBJ2-3; clone_size: once; d_call: TRBD2; v_call: TRBV6-4; cdr3_aa: CASSTSGYTDTQYF; cdr3_nt: TGTGCCAGCTCGACTAGCGGGTACACAGATACGCAGTATTTT
j_call: TRBJ2-7; clone_size: .; d_call: .; v_call: TRBV5-8; cdr3_aa: CASTRGVFRASYEQYF; cdr3_nt: TGTGCCAGCACCCGGGGTGTGTTTCGGGCCTCCTACGAGCAGTACTTC
j_call: TRBJ2-1; clone_size: .; d_call: TRBD2; v_call: TRBV7-3; cdr3_aa: CASSLTSGRAPYNEQFF; cdr3_nt: TGTGCCAGCAGCCTAACTAGCGGGAGGGCCCCCTACAATGAGCAGTTCTTC
j_call: TRBJ1-1; clone_size: .; d_call: .; v_call: TRBV7-3; cdr3_aa: CASSLRTGSEAFF; cdr3_nt: TGTGCCAGCAGCTTAAGAACAGGGTCTGAAGCTTTCTTT
j_call: TRBJ1-3; clone_size: .; d_call: .; v_call: TRBV5-1; cdr3_aa: CASSSRPGGSGNTIYF; cdr3_nt: TGCGCCAGCAGCTCCAGACCCGGGGGATCTGGAAACACCATATATTTT
j_call: TRBJ1-3; clone_size: .; d_call: .; v_call: TRBV4-2; cdr3_aa: CASSHPLGANSGNTIYF; cdr3_nt: TGTGCCAGCAGCCACCCTCTGGGCGCAAACTCTGGAAACACCATATATTTT
j_call: TRBJ2-7; clone_size: .; d_call: .; v_call: TRBV18; cdr3_aa: CASSSLSYEQYF; cdr3_nt: TGTGCCAGCTCATCCCTCTCCTACGAGCAGTACTTC
j_call: TRBJ2-7; clone_size: .; d_call: TRBD1; v_call: TRBV11-2; cdr3_aa: CASSLEGTGLHYEQYF; cdr3_nt: TGTGCCAGCAGCTTGGAAGGGACAGGGCTCCACTACGAGCAGTACTTC
j_call: TRBJ2-7; clone_size: .; d_call: TRBD2; v_call: TRBV13; cdr3_aa: CASSFATSGSRYF; cdr3_nt: TGTGCCAGCAGCTTTGCTACTAGCGGGTCCCGGTACTTC
j_call: TRBJ1-2; clone_size: few; d_call: .; v_call: TRBV11-2; cdr3_aa: CASSLTAESYGYTF; cdr3_nt: TGTGCCAGCAGCTTAACGGCGGAGAGCTATGGCTACACCTTC
j_call: TRBJ2-5; clone_size: .; d_call: TRBD2; v_call: TRBV19; cdr3_aa: CASSSISGGARETQYF; cdr3_nt: TGTGCCAGTAGTTCTATTAGCGGGGGGGCCCGGGAGACCCAGTACTTC
j_call: TRBJ2-7; clone_size: .; d_call: TRBD1; v_call: TRBV6-6; cdr3_aa: CASRGTGPYEQYF; cdr3_nt: TGTGCCAGCAGGGGGACAGGACCCTACGAGCAGTACTTC
j_call: TRBJ2-1; clone_size: .; d_call: .; v_call: TRBV12-3/TRBV12-4; cdr3_aa: CASSLVPDSEQFF; cdr3_nt: TGTGCCAGCAGTTTAGTCCCCGACTCTGAGCAGTTCTTC
j_call: TRBJ2-7; clone_size: .; d_call: TRBD2; v_call: TRBV11-2; cdr3_aa: CASSPGTSGKRSYEQYF; cdr3_nt: TGTGCCAGCAGTCCCGGGACTAGCGGAAAACGGAGCTACGAGCAGTACTTC
j_call: TRBJ1-3; clone_size: .; d_call: .; v_call: TRBV5-6; cdr3_aa: CASTFRVAGNTIYF; cdr3_nt: TGTGCCAGCACCTTCAGGGTTGCTGGAAACACCATATATTTT